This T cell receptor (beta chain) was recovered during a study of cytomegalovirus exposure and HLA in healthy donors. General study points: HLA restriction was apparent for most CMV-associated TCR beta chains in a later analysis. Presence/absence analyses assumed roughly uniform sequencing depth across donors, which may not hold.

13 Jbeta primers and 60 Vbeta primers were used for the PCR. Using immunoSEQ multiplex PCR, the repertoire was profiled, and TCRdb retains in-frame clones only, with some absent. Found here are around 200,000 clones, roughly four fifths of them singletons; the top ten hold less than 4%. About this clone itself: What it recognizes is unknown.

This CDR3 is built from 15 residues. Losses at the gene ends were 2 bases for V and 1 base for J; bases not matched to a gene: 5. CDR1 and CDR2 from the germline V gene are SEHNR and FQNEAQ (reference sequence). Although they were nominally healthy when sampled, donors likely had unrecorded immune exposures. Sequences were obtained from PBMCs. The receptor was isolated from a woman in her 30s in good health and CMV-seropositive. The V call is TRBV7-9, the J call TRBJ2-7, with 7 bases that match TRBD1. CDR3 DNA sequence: TGTGCCAGCAGCTTATTAACAGGGGAATCCTACGAGCAGTACTTC. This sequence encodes CASSLLTGESYEQYF.